This entry lists 18 T cell receptor beta chains sequenced from one sample in a study of T cell changes during pregnancy in multiple sclerosis. Method: immunoSEQ multiplex PCR; TCRdb's copy keeps in-frame clones and lacks some. The sample has around 84,000 clones; 94% are singletons. Sequenced material: peripheral blood, taken in the second trimester of pregnancy. Receptors originate from a female donor in good health, enrolled as a control in a pregnancy study.

The rearrangement joins TRBV4-1 to TRBJ2-7; 7 bases align to TRBD1. This CDR3 is built from 14 residues. From germline, CDR1 is MGHRA and CDR2 YSYEKL. V shed 5 bases and J 0 bases; nucleotides not matched to a gene: 4. CDR3 sequence: CASSLDRSSYEQYF. As DNA, the CDR3 is TGCGCCAGCAGCTTGGACAGGAGCTCCTACGAGCAGTACTTC.

This clone appeared once. J is TRBJ1-6 and V is TRBV2; D may be TRBD1 (6 bases). Germline-derived CDR1 and CDR2 are SNHLY and FYNNEI. Deletions cut 6 bases from V and 7 bases from J, with 10 bases between. This CDR3 contains 13 residues. The CDR3 loop reads CASRQGENSPLHF. CDR3 nucleotide sequence: TGTGCCAGCAGACAGGGAGAAAATTCACCCCTCCACTTT. Full variable domain (outside the CDR3, taken from reference TRBV2 and TRBJ1-6): EPEVTQTPSHQVTQMGQEVILRCVPISNHLYFYWYRQILGQKVEFLVSFYNNEISEKSEIFDDQFSVERPDGSNFTLKIRSTKLEDSAMYFCASRQGENSPLHFGNGTRLTVT.

V gene TRBV29-1 combines with J gene TRBJ2-1, with TRBD2 identical over 7 bases. Germline CDR1 reads SQVTM; CDR2 reads ANQGSEA. This CDR3 has 17 residues. V lost 4 bases to trimming and J lost 1 base; unmatched junction nucleotides: 13. In DNA, the CDR3 is TGCAGCGTTGTCCCCAGCGGGGCGAGAATTTCCTACAATGAGCAGTTCTTC. As protein: CSVVPSGARISYNEQFF.

The chain uses TRBV5-4 and TRBJ1-2; the match to TRBD1 covers 9 bases. The ends lost 4 bases at V and 5 bases at J; junction bases unmatched: 9. Per the germline V gene, CDR1 is SGHNT and CDR2 is YYREEE (reference sequence). This CDR3 has 15 residues. The CDR3 DNA is TGTGCCAGCAGCCCCGAAGGGACAGGGAGATATGGCTACACCTTC. Translation: CASSPEGTGRYGYTF.

V and J are TRBV27 and TRBJ2-7; 16 bases map to TRBD2. V gave up 5 bases and J gave up 2 bases; unmatched junction bases: 3. CDR3 length: 16 amino acids. CDR1 MNHEY and CDR2 SMNVEV come from the germline V gene (reference sequence). The CDR3 is CASSRGTSGRAYEQYF. The CDR3 DNA follows: TGTGCCAGCAGTAGAGGGACTAGCGGGAGGGCCTACGAGCAGTACTTC.

The J gene is TRBJ1-2, the V gene TRBV2; D may be TRBD1 (6 bases). The CDR3 spans 14 residues. Per germline, CDR1 SNHLY and CDR2 FYNNEI. The V and J ends lost 6 bases and 0 bases respectively, with 11 bases between them. CDR3 bases: TGTGCCAGCAGCGACAGGCCGACTAACTATGGCTACACCTTC. This sequence encodes CASSDRPTNYGYTF.

The chain links TRBV5-1 to TRBJ2-7; weak D call: TRBD1 (6 bases). This CDR3 is built from 16 residues. The V end lost 0 bases, the J end lost 2 bases, and 15 bases lay between the germline ends. CDR1 SGHRS and CDR2 YFSETQ come from the germline V gene. The CDR3 loop reads CASSLGQDFMAYEQYF. As DNA, the CDR3 is TGCGCCAGCAGCTTGGGACAGGATTTCATGGCCTACGAGCAGTACTTC.

The CDR3 protein is CASSLGLAGYGYTF. CDR3 nucleotides: TGTGCCAGCAGCTTAGGCCTGGCGGGTTATGGCTACACCTTC. The chain combines TRBV5-8 with TRBJ1-2; no firm D call. V was trimmed by 2 bases and J by 5 bases, leaving 13 bases between them. Germline V gene data show CDR1 as SGHTS and CDR2 as YDEGEE. The CDR3 totals 14 residues.

This sequence joins TRBV28 and TRBJ2-5; D is unclear. Looked up from germline, CDR1 is MDHEN and CDR2 is SYDVKM. V lost 3 bases to trimming and J lost 1 base, with 3 bases between them. The CDR3 has 12 residues. The CDR3 loop reads CASSLRQETQYF. The DNA of the CDR3 is TGTGCCAGCAGTTTGCGCCAAGAGACCCAGTACTTC. The full variable domain, its missing parts supplied by reference TRBV28 and TRBJ2-5, is DVKVTQSSRYLVKRTGEKVFLECVQDMDHENMFWYRQDPGLGLRLIYFSYDVKMKEKGDIPEGYSVSREKKERFSLILESASTNQTSMYLCASSLRQETQYFGPGTRLLVL.

The chain combines TRBV2 with TRBJ2-1, with 9 bases identical to TRBD2. After removal of 2 bases from V and 3 bases from J, the junction contained 5 bases not matched to a gene. CDR1 is SNHLY, CDR2 FYNNEI, per germline. The CDR3 is 16 residues long. The CDR3 DNA sequence: TGTGCCAGCAGTGAATTCGGGACTAGCAACTACAATGAGCAGTTCTTC. Translated: CASSEFGTSNYNEQFF.

J is TRBJ2-2 and V is TRBV19, with TRBD2 matching over 13 bases. Trimming at V came to 9 bases and at J to 2 bases, leaving 6 bases not matched to a gene. The germline gives CDR1 LNHDA, CDR2 SQIVND (reference sequence). CDR3 length: 16 residues. The CDR3 DNA sequence: TGTGCCAGCGAACGGACTAGCGGGAGTAACACCGGGGAGCTGTTTTTT. Translating it yields CASERTSGSNTGELFF.

The rearrangement links TRBV9 to TRBJ2-7; perhaps TRBD2 as D (5 bases). With 0 bases removed from V and 7 bases from J, the gap between germline ends came to 5 bases. The length of the CDR3 is 11 residues. CDR1 is SGDLS and CDR2 is YYNGEE in the germline V gene. The CDR3 is CASSVGTEQYF. The DNA for the CDR3 is TGTGCCAGCAGCGTAGGGACTGAGCAGTACTTC. The complete variable domain, with remaining parts taken from reference TRBV9 and TRBJ2-7, reads DSGVTQTPKHLITATGQRVTLRCSPRSGDLSVYWYQQSLDQGLQFLIQYYNGEERAKGNILERFSAQQFPDLHSELNLSSLELGDSALYFCASSVGTEQYFGPGTRLTVT.

This sequence joins TRBV27 and TRBJ1-2, with D maybe TRBD1 (6 bases). The V gene's germline CDR1 is MNHEY and CDR2 SMNVEV (reference sequence). The CDR3 extends over 15 amino acids. V dropped 1 base and J dropped 2 bases, with 11 bases sitting between them. DNA of the CDR3: TGTGCCAGCAGTTTATTAGGGCAGGGGAACTATGGCTACACCTTC. The encoded protein is CASSLLGQGNYGYTF.

This CDR3 is CASIPPRGYGYTF. The CDR3 nucleotides are TGTGCCAGCATCCCTCCAAGGGGGTATGGCTACACCTTC. The V call is TRBV7-9, the J call TRBJ1-2, with D possibly TRBD1 on 6 matching bases. The CDR3 loop spans 13 amino acids. The germline V gene encodes CDR1 SEHNR and CDR2 FQNEAQ (reference sequence). Trimming stripped 7 bases from V and 5 bases from J, with 14 bases between.

The chain links TRBV4-1 to TRBJ2-3; 7 nucleotides align to TRBD2. Germline values: CDR1 MGHRA, CDR2 YSYEKL. This CDR3 spans 16 amino acids. Trimming at V came to 4 bases and at J to 5 bases, leaving 12 bases not matched to a gene. CDR3 nucleotide sequence: TGCGCCAGCAGCCGCCCCTTGGGGGGAGGGCTAGATACGCAGTATTTT. It encodes CASSRPLGGGLDTQYF.

The genes are TRBV2 and TRBJ2-3; D not resolved. V was shortened by 6 bases and J by 0 bases, with 10 bases between the two germline ends. The CDR3 has 14 residues. Germline CDR1 is SNHLY and CDR2 is FYNNEI. CDR3 residues: CASSFPPSTDTQYF. CDR3 DNA sequence: TGTGCCAGCAGCTTTCCCCCTAGCACAGATACGCAGTATTTT. Supplemented by reference TRBV2 and TRBJ2-3, the full variable domain reads EPEVTQTPSHQVTQMGQEVILRCVPISNHLYFYWYRQILGQKVEFLVSFYNNEISEKSEIFDDQFSVERPDGSNFTLKIRSTKLEDSAMYFCASSFPPSTDTQYFGPGTRLTVL.

The chain is built from TRBV29-1 and TRBJ2-7; TRBD2 matches 9 bases. The germline CDR1 and CDR2 sequences are SQVTM and ANQGSEA. The CDR3 spans 16 residues. V gave up 3 bases and J gave up 3 bases; unmatched junction bases: 12. CDR3 DNA sequence: TGCAGCGTTGAGGGAGCGGGAGGCTCCCGGGACTACGAGCAGTACTTC. Its protein product is CSVEGAGGSRDYEQYF.

This clone was counted a few times. This chain uses TRBV28 with TRBJ2-5; 11 nucleotides line up with TRBD2. The CDR3 runs to 15 residues. The J segment lost 1 base and the V segment lost 4 bases, leaving 2 bases of the junction unmatched. CDR1 is MDHEN and CDR2 is SYDVKM in the germline V gene. For the CDR3, the DNA is TGTGCCAGCAGTTCTCTAGCGGGAGGCCAAGAGACCCAGTACTTC. This translates into CASSSLAGGQETQYF.